Below are 17 T cell receptor beta chains sequenced from a single sample in a study of CD8+ T cells in alopecia areata. Treatment indicated: oral pan-JAK inhibitor, 5-10 mg twice daily. Reverse transcription of extracted RNA yielded cDNA, which provided the sequencing template. Some clones are missing from TCRdb's copy, which holds only in-frame ones; the method was immunoSEQ multiplex PCR. The sample comprises about 210,000 clones, 64% of which are singletons, and about 4% rests with the top ten. The sample here was CD4+ T cells sorted from blood, taken at week 4, from a patient treated with tofacitinib. The receptors come from a human donor with alopecia areata.

This clone turned up a few times. The rearrangement joins TRBV30 to TRBJ1-5, with TRBD1 matching 7 bases. V shed 1 base and J 8 bases; nucleotides not matched to a gene: 5. The CDR3 has 13 amino acids. Germline lookup yields CDR1 GTSNPN and CDR2 SVGIG (reference sequence). The CDR3 nucleotides read TGTGCCTGGAGTGGAGGGGGCTCGGAGCCCCAGCATTTT. This encodes CAWSGGGSEPQHF.

The genes are TRBV4-2 and TRBJ2-7, with 8 positions matching TRBD1. Germline loops: CDR1 LGHNA, CDR2 YNFKEQ. The CDR3 totals 14 residues. Trimming cost V 4 bases and J 5 bases; bases outside gene matches: 7. The CDR3 nucleotides read TGTGCCAGCAGCCGGCCGGACAGGGACGACGAGCAGTACTTC. Translated: CASSRPDRDDEQYF.

This clone was recorded a few times. The chain links TRBV6-5 to TRBJ1-5, with no clear D. The CDR3 extends over 13 amino acids. Germline V gene lookup returns CDR1 MNHEY and CDR2 SVGAGI. The V end lost 3 bases, the J end lost 3 bases, and 6 bases lay between the germline ends. This CDR3 reads CASSYTINQPQHF. The CDR3 region has the DNA TGTGCCAGCAGTTATACCATCAATCAGCCCCAGCATTTT.

CDR3 sequence: CASSFDGTGGRPQYF. CDR3 in DNA: TGTGCCAGCAGCTTTGATGGGACAGGGGGTCGTCCACAGTACTTC. J is TRBJ2-4 and V is TRBV7-9; 11 nucleotides match TRBD1. The V gene end was trimmed by 3 bases and the J gene end by 13 bases; junction bases not matched to a gene: 11. Germline-derived CDR1 and CDR2 are SEHNR and FQNEAQ (reference sequence). CDR3 size: 15 residues.

The chain joins TRBV30 to TRBJ2-7; possible D gene TRBD1, 5 bases. Germline V CDR1 and CDR2: GTSNPN, SVGIG (reference sequence). Trimming removed 0 bases from V and 6 bases from J, with 9 bases in between. The CDR3 runs to 12 residues. In DNA, the CDR3 is TGTGCCTGGAGTGTAAGGGGTAGCGAGCAGTACTTC. Protein sequence: CAWSVRGSEQYF. Looking up the rest from reference TRBV30 and TRBJ2-7 gives the full variable domain: SQTIHQWPATLVQPVGSPLSLECTVEGTSNPNLYWYRQAAGRGLQLLFYSVGIGQISSEVPQNLSASRPQDRQFILSSKKLLLSDSGFYLCAWSVRGSEQYFGPGTRLTVT.

The chain uses TRBV30 and TRBJ1-6, with D unclear. CDR1 and CDR2 from the germline V gene are GTSNPN and SVGIG (reference sequence). This CDR3 has 14 residues. The V end lost 0 bases, the J end lost 13 bases, and 16 bases lay between the germline ends. CDR3 DNA sequence: TGTGCCTGGAGTGTAACTGTTCGAGGTTGGCCCCTCCACTTT. Its protein is CAWSVTVRGWPLHF. Full variable domain (outside the CDR3, taken from reference TRBV30 and TRBJ1-6): SQTIHQWPATLVQPVGSPLSLECTVEGTSNPNLYWYRQAAGRGLQLLFYSVGIGQISSEVPQNLSASRPQDRQFILSSKKLLLSDSGFYLCAWSVTVRGWPLHFGNGTRLTVT.

The chain couples TRBV5-6 to TRBJ1-2; 7 bases align to TRBD1. The CDR3 sequence is 15 residues long. J gave up 5 bases and V 2 bases, and 9 bases lay outside the gene matches. Looked up from germline, CDR1 is SGHDT and CDR2 is YYEEEE. Here the CDR3 reads CASSLGSGGPYGYTF. As DNA, the CDR3 is TGTGCCAGCAGCTTAGGGTCAGGGGGACCGTATGGCTACACCTTC.

The V call is TRBV30, the J call TRBJ2-5, with 10 bases identical to TRBD2. From germline, CDR1 is GTSNPN and CDR2 SVGIG (reference sequence). V trimming: 4 bases; J trimming: 10 bases; junction bases outside the gene matches: 15. The CDR3 runs 15 residues. CDR3 in amino acids: CAWNLAGALRGGQYF. In DNA, the CDR3 is TGTGCCTGGAATCTAGCGGGGGCTCTACGTGGGGGCCAGTACTTC.

V and J are TRBV18 and TRBJ1-2; D unclear. The CDR3 sequence is 16 residues long. From germline, CDR1 is KGHSH and CDR2 LQKENI. Trimming took 3 bases from V and 4 from J, leaving 18 bases between them. CDR3 amino acids: CASSPPSLGGGYGYTF. The CDR3, as DNA: TGTGCCAGCTCACCCCCTTCGCTGGGAGGAGGCTATGGCTACACCTTC.

On this clone: The same CDR3 is also encoded by other DNA sequences in this sample. The chain couples TRBV2 to TRBJ2-3, with unresolved D. CDR1 SNHLY and CDR2 FYNNEI come from the germline V gene. This CDR3 is 11 amino acids long. V lost 7 bases and J 2 bases, leaving 4 bases between the germline ends. The chain's CDR3 is CASTSTDTQYF. In DNA, the CDR3 is TGTGCCAGCACTTCCACAGATACGCAGTATTTT.

This clone was counted ten times or more. This chain uses TRBV21-1 with TRBJ1-2; no check of the table's D call, TRBD1, against the DNA was made. TRBV21-1 is listed as a pseudogene. The CDR3 is 13 residues long. CDR3 nucleotides: TGTGCCATCAGGGACAGGGTTTGGTATGGCTACACCTTC. This sequence encodes CAIRDRVWYGYTF.

The chain is built from TRBV7-8 and TRBJ2-1; TRBD2 matches at 9 bases. Germline V CDR1 and CDR2: SGHVS, FQNEAQ. This CDR3 contains 19 residues. V lost 4 bases and J lost 4; bases outside the gene matches: 17. The CDR3 region has the DNA TGTGCCAGCAGCTCCTCCCGAGAGGGCCTAGCGGGGTTTTACAATGAGCAGTTCTTC. This translates into CASSSSREGLAGFYNEQFF.

The chain employs TRBV10-3 and TRBJ1-2; no definite D call. V lost 10 bases, J lost 4 bases, and 10 bases lay in between. In germline, CDR1 is ENHRY, CDR2 SYGVKD. This CDR3 comprises 11 residues. The CDR3, as DNA: TGTGCCACCCTGGAGGGCTATGGCTACACCTTC. It codes for CATLEGYGYTF.

The chain is built from TRBV7-2 and TRBJ2-7; D is ambiguous. The germline V gene encodes CDR1 SGHTA and CDR2 FQGNSA. The V and J ends lost 6 bases and 3 bases respectively, with 12 bases between them. The CDR3 loop spans 13 amino acids. The CDR3 coding sequence is TGTGCCAGCAGTTCAAGACTCCACTACGAGCAGTACTTC. Its protein is CASSSRLHYEQYF.

The chain recombines TRBV9 with TRBJ2-3; D is uncertain. Germline V lookup: CDR1 SGDLS, CDR2 YYNGEE. Between the trimmed V and J ends, which lost 7 bases and 5 bases, there was a span of 17 bases. This CDR3 has 14 amino acids. CDR3 nucleotides: TGTGCCAGCTCCCTCGGACCTGGAAGAGATACGCAGTATTTT. It translates to CASSLGPGRDTQYF.

This clone was seen at least ten times. The junction differs from germline at one of its ends, possibly a read error. This chain links TRBV2 with TRBJ2-5; D tentatively reads TRBD1 or TRBD2 (6 bases each). The CDR3 runs to 13 residues. Germline V gives CDR1 SNHLY, CDR2 FYNNEI. CDR3 sequence reads: CASREGGRETQYF. CDR3 DNA sequence: TGTGCCAGCAGGGAAGGGGGGCGCGAGACCCAGTACTTC.

The chain employs TRBV7-2 and TRBJ1-2; TRBD1 agrees at 7 bases. CDR1 is SGHTA and CDR2 is FQGNSA in the germline V gene. Unmatched junction bases numbered 7, after V lost 4 bases and J lost 8 bases. The CDR3 has 13 residues. The CDR3 sequence: CASSYRRQGGYTF. The CDR3 nucleotides read TGTGCCAGCAGCTACAGGCGACAGGGAGGCTACACCTTC.